The 27 T cell receptor beta chains below all came from one sample that was sequenced in a study of spatial heterogeneity in lung cancer (dated by TCRdb to the late 2010s). Libraries were made using 5' RACE. The sample was run on a NextSeq 500. TCRdb redid the processing of the public reads, applying fastp at Q25 and MiXCR, and retained in-frame beta chains. Each record represents a unique CDR3 protein, reported with the most common genes and DNA among its rows. The sample records 60,000 to 75,000 distinct CDR3 sequences, roughly 6.4% of which are singletons. The top ten hold over 12% of the sample. The time point label, as the study defines it: sample taken at primary tumor resection. The source material was PBMCs, sampled at surgery. All receptors come from a female donor with early-stage non-small cell lung cancer.

The J gene is TRBJ1-5, the V gene TRBV28; D might be TRBD1 (5 bases). The V end lost 7 bases, the J end lost 5 bases, and 15 bases lay between the germline ends. The CDR3 contains 14 residues. Germline CDR1 reads MDHEN; CDR2 reads SYDVKM. CDR3 nucleotides: TGTGCCAGCAATAGCCCAGGGACCCATCAGCCCCAGCATTTT. This gives the protein CASNSPGTHQPQHF.

This clonotype was counted many times. This chain connects TRBV10-3 to TRBJ1-4; D possibly corresponds to TRBD1 (5 bases). Trimming pared 3 bases from V and 5 bases from J, leaving 10 bases between. CDR3 size: 14 residues. Germline V lookup: CDR1 ENHRY, CDR2 SYGVKD. The CDR3 reads CAISDDRPNEKLFF. CDR3 nucleotide sequence: TGTGCCATCAGTGACGACAGACCGAATGAAAAACTGTTTTTT.

This clonotype has just a few counts. The chain combines TRBV5-1 with TRBJ1-3; no clear D gene. The CDR3 sequence is 13 residues long. CDR1 SGHRS and CDR2 YFSETQ come from the germline V gene. Trimming left V 4 bases short and J 4 bases short, with 9 bases between. CDR3 DNA: TGCGCCAGCAGCCCGGTGACCGGAAACACCATATATTTT. This sequence encodes CASSPVTGNTIYF.

This rearrangement joins TRBV10-2 to TRBJ1-5, with a possible D match to TRBD1 (5 bases). The CDR3 is made up of 14 amino acids. Germline CDR1 is WSHSY and CDR2 is SAAADI. The V end lost 3 bases, the J end lost 7 bases, and 13 bases lay between the germline ends. The CDR3 DNA reads TGCGCCAGCAGTGAAGCTCAGGGATGGCAGCCCCAGCATTTT. Its translation: CASSEAQGWQPQHF.

Only a few counts were recorded for this clonotype. The chain uses TRBV5-1 and TRBJ1-1; D is unresolved. V shed 1 base and J shed 1 base, with 5 bases lying between them. From germline, CDR1 is SGHRS and CDR2 YFSETQ. This CDR3 has 13 residues. The CDR3 region has the DNA TGCGCCAGCAGCTTGCCAGAGAACACTGAAGCTTTCTTT. It yields the protein CASSLPENTEAFF.

The chain is built from TRBV27 and TRBJ2-7; D is possibly TRBD1 (5 bases). CDR3 length: 13 amino acids. The V gene lost 3 bases and the J gene lost 3 bases, with 9 bases spanning the gap. Germline CDR1 MNHEY, CDR2 SMNVEV (reference sequence). CDR3 bases: TGTGCCAGCAGTTTGGGGCGGAACTACGAGCAGTACTTC. Translation gives CASSLGRNYEQYF.

This clonotype was counted at least ten times. An end of the junction does not agree with germline; a read error may underlie this. The genes are TRBV12-3 or TRBV12-4 and TRBJ1-2; weak D call: TRBD1 (5 bases). This CDR3 contains 12 residues. The CDR3 DNA sequence: TGTGCCAGCAGCTTAGGGGACGGCAACTACACCTTC. Residues: CASSLGDGNYTF.

This clonotype was counted only a few times. This chain connects TRBV20-1 to TRBJ2-7; TRBD2 might be the D (7 bases). Trimming took 5 bases from V and 0 from J, leaving 23 bases between them. Germline CDR1 reads DFQATT; CDR2 reads SNEGSKA (reference sequence). The CDR3 length is 17 residues. CDR3 protein: CSASLRGLRTSSYEQYF. DNA for the CDR3: TGCAGTGCTTCACTGCGGGGGCTGAGGACCAGCTCCTACGAGCAGTACTTC.

The sample holds a few counts of this clonotype. V gene TRBV19 combines with J gene TRBJ1-5; D might be TRBD1 (6 bases). The CDR3 has 16 residues. Per germline, CDR1 LNHDA and CDR2 SQIVND (reference sequence). V lost 4 bases, J lost 4 bases, and 17 bases lay in between. The CDR3 DNA is TGTGCCAGTAGTACACCCTCGACAGGAGCTAATCAGCCCCAGCATTTT. Amino acids: CASSTPSTGANQPQHF.

The genes are TRBV7-8 and TRBJ1-4, with 7 bases fitting TRBD1. The V and J ends lost 11 bases and 0 bases, in that order; junction bases with no gene match: 3. This CDR3 comprises 13 residues. Germline CDR1 SGHVS, CDR2 FQNEAQ. CDR3 DNA: TGTGCCGGCCAGGGGGCAACTAATGAAAAACTGTTTTTT. It specifies CAGQGATNEKLFF. Supplemented by reference TRBV7-8 and TRBJ1-4, the full variable domain reads GAGVSQSPRYKVAKRGQDVALRCDPISGHVSLFWYQQALGQGPEFLTYFQNEAQLDKSGLPSDRFFAERPEGSVSTLKIQRTQQEDSAVYLCAGQGATNEKLFFGSGTQLSVL.

In this sample, this clonotype turned up a few times. The J gene is TRBJ2-1, the V gene TRBV7-2; D gene unclear. Germline values: CDR1 SGHTA, CDR2 FQGNSA. The CDR3 contains 14 residues. With 5 bases removed from V and 0 bases from J, the gap between germline ends came to 8 bases. The CDR3 coding sequence is TGTGCCAGCAGCCTCCTCAGCTCCTACAATGAGCAGTTCTTC. Translation gives CASSLLSSYNEQFF.

This clonotype was detected ten times or more. Here the CDR3 reads CASSVQGQPPLHF. The CDR3 bases are TGTGCCAGCAGCGTACAGGGGCAGCCTCCCCTCCACTTT. V gene TRBV9 combines with J gene TRBJ1-6; D perhaps matches TRBD1 (6 bases). The CDR3 has 13 amino acids. Trimming took off 1 base at V and 13 bases at J, with 12 bases between the two ends. CDR1 and CDR2 from the germline V gene are SGDLS and YYNGEE.

In this sample, this clonotype turned up many times. V and J are TRBV4-2 and TRBJ1-4; D not certain. Looked up from germline, CDR1 is LGHNA and CDR2 is YNFKEQ. The CDR3 is 15 residues long. The V gene lost 0 bases and the J gene lost 4 bases, with 9 bases spanning the gap. The DNA of the CDR3 is TGTGCCAGCAGCCAAGATCGCAAGGTTAATGAAAAACTGTTTTTT. Amino acid sequence: CASSQDRKVNEKLFF.

The sample holds many counts of this clonotype. The chain is built from TRBV12-3 or TRBV12-4 and TRBJ2-5; no clear D. The CDR3 consists of 15 residues. V was cut by 1 base and J by 4 bases, with 13 bases left in between. As DNA, the CDR3 is TGTGCCAGCAGTTTAGTCCCCCCGCCTGGAGAGACCCAGTACTTC. Translating it yields CASSLVPPPGETQYF.

This clonotype has ten or more counts. The V and J genes are TRBV11-2 and TRBJ2-7, with D hard to call. Trimming shortened V by 0 bases and J by 1 base, and 4 bases separated the two germline ends. Germline CDR1 reads SGHAT; CDR2 reads FQNNGV. CDR3 length: 13 residues. The CDR3 here is CASSLDRSYEQYV. CDR3 DNA: TGTGCCAGCAGCTTAGATCGATCCTACGAGCAGTACGTC.

The V gene is TRBV28, the J gene TRBJ2-7; TRBD2 is a possible D gene (5 bases). The germline CDR1 and CDR2 sequences are MDHEN and SYDVKM. CDR3 length equals 17 residues. Deletions cut 1 base from V and 0 bases from J, with 16 bases between. CDR3 bases: TGTGCCAGCAGTTTATTAGGTATGGGAGCGGACTCCTACGAGCAGTACTTC. As protein: CASSLLGMGADSYEQYF.

V is TRBV24-1 and J is TRBJ2-5; either TRBD1 or TRBD2 may fit D (5 bases each). Germline loops: CDR1 KGHDR, CDR2 SFDVKD. This CDR3 is 15 amino acids long. The V end was cut by 6 bases, the J end by 2 bases, with 15 bases between. In nucleotides, the CDR3 is TGTGCCACCAGTTTACCAGGGAGAGGACAAGAGACCCAGTACTTC. It codes for CATSLPGRGQETQYF.

Many counts were recorded for this clonotype. The chain joins TRBV2 to TRBJ2-2; 10 bases map to TRBD1. The CDR3 runs to 15 residues. Germline loops: CDR1 SNHLY, CDR2 FYNNEI. The trim removed 5 bases at V and 8 bases at J, leaving 8 bases unmatched. Here the CDR3 DNA reads TGTGCCAGCAGTCCGGGACAGGGGACAGCGGGGGAGCTGTTTTTT. This sequence encodes CASSPGQGTAGELFF.

This clonotype was observed a few times. The V call is TRBV5-1, the J call TRBJ2-1, with D possibly TRBD1 on 5 matching bases. The V end lost 3 bases, the J end lost 7 bases, and 11 bases lay between the germline ends. The germline V gene encodes CDR1 SGHRS and CDR2 YFSETQ. This CDR3 is built from 13 residues. This CDR3 reads CASSSIGENEQFF. DNA of the CDR3: TGCGCCAGCAGCTCTATAGGGGAAAATGAGCAGTTCTTC.

There are a few counts of this clonotype. This chain connects TRBV9 to TRBJ1-1, with a weak D call TRBD1 (6 bases). Trimming shortened V by 4 bases and J by 2 bases, and 12 bases separated the two germline ends. The CDR3 covers 14 residues. Germline V gene lookup returns CDR1 SGDLS and CDR2 YYNGEE. CDR3 bases: TGTGCCAGCAGCCTCGGGGGCAGAAACACTGAAGCTTTCTTT. It translates to CASSLGGRNTEAFF. The variable domain in full, with the rest retrieved from reference TRBV9 and TRBJ1-1, is DSGVTQTPKHLITATGQRVTLRCSPRSGDLSVYWYQQSLDQGLQFLIQYYNGEERAKGNILERFSAQQFPDLHSELNLSSLELGDSALYFCASSLGGRNTEAFFGQGTRLTVV.

The rearrangement joins TRBV18 to TRBJ2-7, with 9 bases aligning to TRBD1. The CDR3 has 14 amino acids. CDR1 KGHSH and CDR2 LQKENI come from the germline V gene. Trimming took 6 bases from V and 3 from J; bases not matched to a gene: 6. CDR3: CASSGTGSHYEQYF. CDR3 coding DNA: TGTGCCAGCTCTGGGACAGGGTCGCACTACGAGCAGTACTTC.

Regarding this clonotype: A much larger clonotype is one base distant, so this may be a read error. The V call is TRBV2, the J call TRBJ2-2; D perhaps matches TRBD2 (5 bases). The CDR3 covers 15 residues. Germline-derived CDR1 and CDR2 are SNHLY and FYNNEI. Trimming cost V 6 bases and J 6 bases, with 17 bases left between them. The CDR3 is CASSPRAGVAGELFF. CDR3 DNA sequence: TGTGCCAGCAGCCCAAGGGCGGGTGTCGCCGGGGAGCTGTTTTTT.

This clonotype came up many times. The V call is TRBV5-4, the J call TRBJ2-1, with 11 bases that match TRBD1. The CDR3 is 15 residues long. Unmatched junction bases numbered 3, after V lost 4 bases and J lost 3 bases. CDR1 SGHNT and CDR2 YYREEE come from the germline V gene (reference sequence). This chain's CDR3 is CASSGDRGNYNEQFF. The CDR3 nucleotides read TGTGCCAGCAGCGGGGACAGGGGGAACTACAATGAGCAGTTCTTC.

There are many counts of this clonotype. The chain joins TRBV27 to TRBJ2-7, with D unclear. V shed 3 bases and J shed 7 bases, with 13 bases lying between them. Germline CDR1 MNHEY, CDR2 SMNVEV (reference sequence). This CDR3 is 13 amino acids long. The CDR3 loop reads CASSLTPRYEQYF. In DNA, the CDR3 is TGTGCCAGCAGTTTGACGCCTAGGTATGAGCAGTACTTC.

Turning to this clonotype: A much more abundant neighbour one base away suggests this may be a read error. V and J are TRBV7-9 and TRBJ2-3; D uncertain. The CDR3 consists of 12 residues. V lost 6 bases to trimming and J lost 0 bases, with 4 bases between them. Germline CDR1 SEHNR, CDR2 FQNEAQ (reference sequence). The CDR3 DNA reads TGTGCCAGCAGTACCAGCACAGATACGCAGTATTTT. Its protein is CASSTSTDTQYF. Variable domain in full (rest from reference TRBV7-9 and TRBJ2-3): DTGVSQNPRHKITKRGQNVTFRCDPISEHNRLYWYRQTLGQGPEFLTYFQNEAQLEKSRLLSDRFSAERPKGSFSTLEIQRTEQGDSAMYLCASSTSTDTQYFGPGTRLTVL.

This rearrangement joins TRBV29-1 to TRBJ2-7; D is perhaps TRBD2 (6 bases). The germline V gene has CDR1 SQVTM and CDR2 ANQGSEA. The length of the CDR3 is 13 residues. The V end lost 7 bases, the J end lost 0 bases, and 13 bases lay between the germline ends. The CDR3 here is CSAGDGYSYEQYF. The CDR3 DNA follows: TGCAGCGCGGGGGACGGATACTCCTACGAGCAGTACTTC.

This clonotype showed up many times. The rearrangement links TRBV20-1 to TRBJ2-7; TRBD2 aligns across 12 bases. Germline V gives CDR1 DFQATT, CDR2 SNEGSKA (reference sequence). The V segment lost 6 bases and the J segment 6 bases; nucleotides outside the gene matches: 6. The CDR3 runs to 13 residues. CDR3 nucleotide sequence: TGCAGTGCGTACCTAGCGGGAGGGGTCGAGCAGTACTTC. Amino acids: CSAYLAGGVEQYF.